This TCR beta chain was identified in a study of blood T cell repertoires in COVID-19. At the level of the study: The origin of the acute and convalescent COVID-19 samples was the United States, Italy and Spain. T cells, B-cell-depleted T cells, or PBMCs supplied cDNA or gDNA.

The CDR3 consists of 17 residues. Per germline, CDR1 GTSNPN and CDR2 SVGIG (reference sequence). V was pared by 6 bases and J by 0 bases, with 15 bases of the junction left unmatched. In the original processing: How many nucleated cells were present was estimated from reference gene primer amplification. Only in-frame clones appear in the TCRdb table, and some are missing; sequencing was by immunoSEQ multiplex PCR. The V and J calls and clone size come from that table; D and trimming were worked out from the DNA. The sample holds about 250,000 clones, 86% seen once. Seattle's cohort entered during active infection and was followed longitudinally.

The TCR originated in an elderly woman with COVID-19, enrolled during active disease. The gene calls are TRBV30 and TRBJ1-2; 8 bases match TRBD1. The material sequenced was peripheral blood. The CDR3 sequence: CACPELLAGGPNYGYTF. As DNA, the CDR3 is TGTGCCTGCCCTGAACTGTTAGCAGGGGGCCCTAACTATGGCTACACCTTC.